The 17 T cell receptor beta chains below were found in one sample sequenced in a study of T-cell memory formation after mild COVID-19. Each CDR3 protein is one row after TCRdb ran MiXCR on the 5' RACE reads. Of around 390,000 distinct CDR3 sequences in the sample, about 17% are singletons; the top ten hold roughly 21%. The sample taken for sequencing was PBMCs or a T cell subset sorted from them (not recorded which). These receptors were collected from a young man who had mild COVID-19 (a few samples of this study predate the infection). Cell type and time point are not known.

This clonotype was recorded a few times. CDR3 sequence reads: CASSLGTGLDQETQYF. The CDR3 DNA reads as TGTGCCAGCAGCTTAGGTACCGGACTGGACCAAGAGACCCAGTACTTC. The chain has TRBV7-9 and TRBJ2-5, with D perhaps TRBD2 (5 bases). The CDR3 length is 16 residues. V lost 1 base to trimming and J lost 0 bases, with 12 bases between them. Germline V gene data show CDR1 as SEHNR and CDR2 as FQNEAQ (reference sequence).

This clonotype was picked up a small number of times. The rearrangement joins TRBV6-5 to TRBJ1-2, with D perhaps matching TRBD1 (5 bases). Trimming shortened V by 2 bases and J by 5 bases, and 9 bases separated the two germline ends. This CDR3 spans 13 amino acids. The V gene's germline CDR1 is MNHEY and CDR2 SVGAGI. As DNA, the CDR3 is TGTGCCAGCAGTTACGTACAGGCTTATGGCTACACCTTC. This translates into CASSYVQAYGYTF.

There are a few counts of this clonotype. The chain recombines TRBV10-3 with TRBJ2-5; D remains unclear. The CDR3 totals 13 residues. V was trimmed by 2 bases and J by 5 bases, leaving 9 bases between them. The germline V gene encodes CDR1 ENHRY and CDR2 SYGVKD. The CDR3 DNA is TGTGCCATCAGTGAGCAGGAGTTGGAGACCCAGTACTTC. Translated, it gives CAISEQELETQYF.

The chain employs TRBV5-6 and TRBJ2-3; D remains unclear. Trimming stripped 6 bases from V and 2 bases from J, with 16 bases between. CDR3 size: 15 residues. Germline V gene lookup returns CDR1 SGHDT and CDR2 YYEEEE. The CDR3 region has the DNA TGTGCCAGCAACCAGCTTCGAGTGTCCACAGATACGCAGTATTTT. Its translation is CASNQLRVSTDTQYF.

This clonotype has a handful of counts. CDR3 residues: CASSFQRFNYGYTF. The CDR3 DNA reads as TGTGCCAGCAGCTTTCAGCGGTTTAACTATGGCTACACCTTC. The gene calls are TRBV7-8 and TRBJ1-2; no reliable D call. Per germline, CDR1 SGHVS and CDR2 FQNEAQ. The length of the CDR3 is 14 residues. V shed 3 bases and J shed 1 base, with 9 bases lying between them. Filled out from reference TRBV7-8 and TRBJ1-2, the complete variable domain reads GAGVSQSPRYKVAKRGQDVALRCDPISGHVSLFWYQQALGQGPEFLTYFQNEAQLDKSGLPSDRFFAERPEGSVSTLKIQRTQQEDSAVYLCASSFQRFNYGYTFGSGTRLTVV.

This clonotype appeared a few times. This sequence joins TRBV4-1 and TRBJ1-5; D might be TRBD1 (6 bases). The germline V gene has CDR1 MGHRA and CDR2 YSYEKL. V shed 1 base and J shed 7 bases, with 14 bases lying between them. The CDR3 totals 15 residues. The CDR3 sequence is CASSQGKGDGQPQHF. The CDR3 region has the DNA TGCGCCAGCAGCCAAGGGAAGGGGGATGGACAGCCCCAGCATTTT.

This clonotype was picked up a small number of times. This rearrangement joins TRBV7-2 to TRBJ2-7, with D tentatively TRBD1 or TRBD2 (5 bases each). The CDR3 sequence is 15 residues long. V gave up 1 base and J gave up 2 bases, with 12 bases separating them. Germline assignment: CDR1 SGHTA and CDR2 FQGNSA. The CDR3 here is CASSLVRDGTYEQYF. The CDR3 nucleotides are TGTGCCAGCAGCTTAGTCCGGGACGGAACCTACGAGCAGTACTTC.

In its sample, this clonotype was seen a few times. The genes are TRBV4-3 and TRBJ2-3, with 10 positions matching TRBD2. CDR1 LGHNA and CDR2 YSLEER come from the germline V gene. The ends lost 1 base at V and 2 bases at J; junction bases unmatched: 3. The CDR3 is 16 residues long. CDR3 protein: CASSQVAGGSTDTQYF. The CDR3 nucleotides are TGCGCCAGCAGCCAAGTAGCGGGGGGTTCCACAGATACGCAGTATTTT.

The CDR3 region has the DNA TGCAGTGCCGAATCCGGGACTAGCTCCTACAATGAGCAGTTCTTC. This translates into CSAESGTSSYNEQFF. This sequence joins TRBV20-1 and TRBJ2-1; 8 nucleotides match TRBD2. The CDR3 length is 15 residues. Germline CDR1 DFQATT, CDR2 SNEGSKA (reference sequence). Trimming removed 6 bases from V and 0 bases from J; junction bases left unmatched: 7.

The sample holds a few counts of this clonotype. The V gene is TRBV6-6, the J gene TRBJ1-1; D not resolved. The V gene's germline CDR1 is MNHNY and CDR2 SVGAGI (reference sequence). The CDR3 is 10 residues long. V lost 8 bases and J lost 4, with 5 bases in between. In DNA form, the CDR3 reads TGTGCCAGCGGACGCACTGAAGCTTTCTTT. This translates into CASGRTEAFF.

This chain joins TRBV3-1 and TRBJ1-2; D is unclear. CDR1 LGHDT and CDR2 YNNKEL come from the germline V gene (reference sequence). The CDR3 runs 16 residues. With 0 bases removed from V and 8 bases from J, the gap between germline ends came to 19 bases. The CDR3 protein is CASSQESTGRAGGYTF. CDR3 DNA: TGTGCCAGCAGCCAAGAGAGCACCGGGAGAGCGGGGGGCTACACCTTC.

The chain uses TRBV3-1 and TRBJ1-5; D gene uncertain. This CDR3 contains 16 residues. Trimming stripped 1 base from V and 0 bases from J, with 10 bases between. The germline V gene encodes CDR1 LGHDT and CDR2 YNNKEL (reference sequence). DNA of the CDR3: TGTGCCAGCAGCCAAGGGGTCCCATCTAGCAATCAGCCCCAGCATTTT. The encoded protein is CASSQGVPSSNQPQHF.

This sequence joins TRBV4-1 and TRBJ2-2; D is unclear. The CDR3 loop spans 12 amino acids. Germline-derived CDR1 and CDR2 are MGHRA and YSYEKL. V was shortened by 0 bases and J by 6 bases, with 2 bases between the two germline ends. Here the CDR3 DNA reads TGCGCCAGCAGCCAAGATCCCGGGGAGCTGTTTTTT. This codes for CASSQDPGELFF.

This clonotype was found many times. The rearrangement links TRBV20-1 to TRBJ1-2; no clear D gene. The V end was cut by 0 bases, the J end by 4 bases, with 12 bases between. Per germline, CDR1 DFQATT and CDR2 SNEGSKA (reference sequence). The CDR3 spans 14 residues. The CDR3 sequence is CSARDPLSGYGYTF. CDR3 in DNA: TGCAGTGCTAGAGATCCGTTGAGTGGCTATGGCTACACCTTC.

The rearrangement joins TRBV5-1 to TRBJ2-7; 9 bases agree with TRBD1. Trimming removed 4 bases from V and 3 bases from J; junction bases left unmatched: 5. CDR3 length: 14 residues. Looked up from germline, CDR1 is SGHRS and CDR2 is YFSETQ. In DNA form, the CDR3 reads TGCGCCAGCAGCCGGGACAGGGATCTCTACGAGCAGTACTTC. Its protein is CASSRDRDLYEQYF.

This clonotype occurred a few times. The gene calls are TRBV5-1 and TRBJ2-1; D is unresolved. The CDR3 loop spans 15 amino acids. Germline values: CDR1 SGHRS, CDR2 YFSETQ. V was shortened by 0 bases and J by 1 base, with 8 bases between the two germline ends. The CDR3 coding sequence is TGCGCCAGCAGCTTGGACGTTGGATCCTACAATGAGCAGTTCTTC. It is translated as CASSLDVGSYNEQFF.

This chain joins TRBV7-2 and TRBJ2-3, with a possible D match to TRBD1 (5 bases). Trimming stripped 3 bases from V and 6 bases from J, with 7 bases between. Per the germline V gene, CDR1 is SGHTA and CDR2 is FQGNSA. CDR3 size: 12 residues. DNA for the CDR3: TGTGCCAGCAGCTTGTACAGGGATACGCAGTATTTT. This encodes CASSLYRDTQYF.